This TCR beta chain was profiled in a study of OX40 agonist ivuxolimab in advanced cancers. General study points: Specificity for antigen went undetermined in the expanded peripheral T cells.

Regarding this clone: Antigen specificity is unknown.

Produced via immunoSEQ multiplex PCR; TCRdb's table is partial and in-frame only. The sample includes about 48,000 clones, approximately 83% of them seen just once. The CDR3 spans 17 residues. The chain combines TRBV21-1 with TRBJ1-3; TRBD1 is the table's D call, not checked against the DNA. TRBV21-1 is assigned pseudogene status. The sequence was obtained from an adult with an advanced solid tumor such as melanoma, head and neck, liver or kidney cancer. The sample consisted of CD4+ or CD8+ T cells sorted from blood, taken in a trial of the OX40 agonist ivuxolimab. This chain's CDR3 is CASSGPPGQISGNTIYF. DNA of the CDR3: TGTGCCAGCAGCGGGCCTCCGGGACAGATCTCTGGAAACACCATATATTTT.